A selection of T cell receptor beta chains follows, all from one sample in a study of T-cell memory formation after mild COVID-19. Each CDR3 protein gets one entry after TCRdb re-called the 5' RACE reads with MiXCR. The data contain approximately 250,000 distinct CDR3 sequences, around 15% of them singletons. Sequencing was performed on PBMCs or a T cell subset sorted from them (not recorded which). These receptors all stem from a man younger than 35 who had mild COVID-19 (a few samples of this study predate the infection). Cell type and time point are not known. CDR3s leave out the opening cysteine and the closing phenylalanine or tryptophan. The D gene is left open where the match is weak.

TRBJ1-2,TRBV7-2,TRBD1,ASSSGGNYGYT
TRBJ2-3,TRBV6-4,NA,ASSNRGTDTQY
TRBJ1-1,TRBV2,NA,ASIRVEAF
TRBJ1-5,TRBV4-1,TRBD1,ASSQGRQGPQPQH
TRBJ2-7,TRBV7-9,NA,ASSLGGPDSFYEQY
TRBJ1-2,TRBV7-2,NA,ASSWGSNYGYT
TRBJ2-7,TRBV6-5,TRBD2,ASSYLPSGGYEQY
TRBJ2-3,TRBV12-3/TRBV12-4,NA,ASSLGRGRADTQY
TRBJ1-5,TRBV9,NA,ASSVEWSSNQPQH
TRBJ2-7,TRBV20-1,NA,SASREPYEQY
TRBJ2-1,TRBV5-1,NA,ASSFAPRNEQF
TRBJ1-3,TRBV5-5,NA,ASSRYLASGNTIY
TRBJ1-2,TRBV9,TRBD1,ASSLRTGGYT
TRBJ1-6,TRBV7-9,NA,ASSLPPEGSPLH
TRBJ2-5,TRBV9,NA,ASSPPERPWGETQY
TRBJ2-7,TRBV6-1,TRBD1,ATTGQIYEQY